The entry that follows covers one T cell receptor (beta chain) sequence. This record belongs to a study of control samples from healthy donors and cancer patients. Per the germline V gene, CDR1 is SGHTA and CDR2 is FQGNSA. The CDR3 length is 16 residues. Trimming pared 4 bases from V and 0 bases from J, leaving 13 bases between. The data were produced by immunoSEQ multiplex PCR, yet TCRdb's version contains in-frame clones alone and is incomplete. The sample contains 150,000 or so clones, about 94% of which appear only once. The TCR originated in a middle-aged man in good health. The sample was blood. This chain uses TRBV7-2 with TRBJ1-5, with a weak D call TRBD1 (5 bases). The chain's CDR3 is CASSSEGTHSNQPQHF. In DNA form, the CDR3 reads TGTGCCAGCAGCTCAGAGGGGACGCATAGCAATCAGCCCCAGCATTTT. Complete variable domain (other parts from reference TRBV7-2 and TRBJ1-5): GAGVSQSPSNKVTEKGKDVELRCDPISGHTALYWYRQSLGQGLEFLIYFQGNSAPDKSGLPSDRFSAERTGGSVSTLTIQRTQQEDSAVYLCASSSEGTHSNQPQHFGDGTRLSIL.